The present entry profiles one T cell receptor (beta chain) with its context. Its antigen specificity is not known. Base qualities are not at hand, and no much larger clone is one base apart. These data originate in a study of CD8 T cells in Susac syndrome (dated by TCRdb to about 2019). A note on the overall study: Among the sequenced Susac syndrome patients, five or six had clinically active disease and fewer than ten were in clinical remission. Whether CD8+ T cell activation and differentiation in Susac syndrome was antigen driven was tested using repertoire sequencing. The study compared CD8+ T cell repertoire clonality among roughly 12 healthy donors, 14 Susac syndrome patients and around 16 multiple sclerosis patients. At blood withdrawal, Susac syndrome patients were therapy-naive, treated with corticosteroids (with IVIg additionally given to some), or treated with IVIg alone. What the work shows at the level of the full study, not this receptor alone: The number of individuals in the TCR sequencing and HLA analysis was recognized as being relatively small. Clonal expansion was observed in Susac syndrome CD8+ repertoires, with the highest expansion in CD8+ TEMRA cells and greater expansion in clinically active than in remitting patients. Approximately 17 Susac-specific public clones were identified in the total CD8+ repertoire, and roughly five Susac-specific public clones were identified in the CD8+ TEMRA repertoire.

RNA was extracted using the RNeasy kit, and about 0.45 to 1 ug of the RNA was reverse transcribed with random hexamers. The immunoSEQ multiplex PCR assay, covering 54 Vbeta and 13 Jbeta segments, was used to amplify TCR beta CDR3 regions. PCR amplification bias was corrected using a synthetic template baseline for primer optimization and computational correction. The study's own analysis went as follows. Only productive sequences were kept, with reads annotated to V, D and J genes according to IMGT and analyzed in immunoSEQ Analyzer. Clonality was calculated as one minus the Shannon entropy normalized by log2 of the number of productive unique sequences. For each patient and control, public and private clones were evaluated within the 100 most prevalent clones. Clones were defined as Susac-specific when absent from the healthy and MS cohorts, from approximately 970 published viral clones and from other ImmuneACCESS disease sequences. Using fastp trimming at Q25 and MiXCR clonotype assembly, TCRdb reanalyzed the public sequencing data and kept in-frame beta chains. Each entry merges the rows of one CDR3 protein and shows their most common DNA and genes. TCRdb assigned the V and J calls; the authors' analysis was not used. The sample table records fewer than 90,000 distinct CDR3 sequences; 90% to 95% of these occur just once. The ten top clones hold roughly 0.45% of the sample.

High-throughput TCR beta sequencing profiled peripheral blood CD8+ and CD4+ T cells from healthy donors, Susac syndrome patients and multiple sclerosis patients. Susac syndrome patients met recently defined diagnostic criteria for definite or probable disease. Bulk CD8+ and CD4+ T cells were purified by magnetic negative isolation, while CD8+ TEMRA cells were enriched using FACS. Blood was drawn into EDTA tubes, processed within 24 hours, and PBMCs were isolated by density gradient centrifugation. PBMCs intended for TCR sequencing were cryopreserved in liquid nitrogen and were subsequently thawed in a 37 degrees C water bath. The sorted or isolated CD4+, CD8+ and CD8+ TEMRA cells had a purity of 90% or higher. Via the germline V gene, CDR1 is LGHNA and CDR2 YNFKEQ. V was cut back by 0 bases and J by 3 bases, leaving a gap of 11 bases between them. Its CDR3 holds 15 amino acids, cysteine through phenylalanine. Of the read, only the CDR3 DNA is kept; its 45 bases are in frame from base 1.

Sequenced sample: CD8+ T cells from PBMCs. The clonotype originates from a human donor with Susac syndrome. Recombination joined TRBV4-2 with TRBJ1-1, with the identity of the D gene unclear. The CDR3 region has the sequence CASSQEAGRHTEAFF. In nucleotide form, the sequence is TGTGCCAGCAGCCAAGAGGCCGGGAGACACACTGAAGCTTTCTTT.